Shown below are 16 T cell receptor beta chains from a single sample sequenced in a study of T cell responses to AZD1222 COVID-19 vaccine (dated by TCRdb to 2020 to 2023). Taken with the paper, the label for time point translates to: about 28 days (+/-7) after the second vaccine dose. The library relied on the immunoSEQ multiplex PCR assay. Imported from immuneACCESS, the table was reduced by TCRdb to in-frame sequences with V and J called. These copies leave out some clones; in studies compared against another copy, an unresolved V gene accounts for under half, and the cause of the remainder is not known. The sample includes 110,000 to 150,000 clones, with 92% observed a single time. Jointly, the top ten make up less than 3.5% of the sample. The sequenced sample was peripheral blood, obtained 28 days after the second AZD1222 dose. These receptor sequences come from an adult who received the AZD1222 COVID-19 vaccine.

The chain carries TRBV7-8 and TRBJ1-3, with TRBD1 as a possible D gene (5 bases). The length of the CDR3 is 18 residues. CDR1 is SGHVS, CDR2 FQNEAQ, per germline. V was clipped by 0 bases and J by 7 bases, with 22 bases between them. Here the CDR3 reads CASSLARTGRAFGNTIYF. The CDR3 DNA sequence: TGTGCCAGCAGCTTAGCGCGTACAGGCCGGGCCTTCGGGAACACCATATATTTT.

The V call is TRBV5-1, the J call TRBJ1-4; possibly TRBD1 for D (6 bases). Per the germline V gene, CDR1 is SGHRS and CDR2 is YFSETQ. This CDR3 spans 16 amino acids. Between the trimmed V and J ends, which lost 0 bases and 3 bases, there was a span of 12 bases. CDR3 sequence (DNA): TGCGCCAGCAGCTTGGGACAGGCTAGTTCTAATGAAAAACTGTTTTTT. Translating gives CASSLGQASSNEKLFF.

The rearrangement uses TRBV5-8 and TRBJ1-2; D gene unclear. Between the trimmed V and J ends, which lost 1 base and 8 bases, there was a span of 27 bases. Germline CDR1 is SGHTS and CDR2 is YDEGEE. There are 18 residues in the CDR3. The CDR3 here is CASSLHVALTRSFGGYTF. CDR3 sequence (DNA): TGTGCCAGCAGCTTGCACGTTGCGCTAACCCGGTCGTTTGGGGGCTACACCTTC.

This clone was picked up many times. The chain links TRBV5-1 to TRBJ2-7; D not resolved. In germline, CDR1 is SGHRS, CDR2 YFSETQ. This CDR3 spans 14 amino acids. The ends were cut back, 0 bases at V and 0 bases at J, with 7 bases in the middle. The CDR3 DNA sequence: TGCGCCAGCAGCTTGGATGCGAACTCCTACGAGCAGTACTTC. The encoded protein is CASSLDANSYEQYF. The full variable domain, with the rest looked up from reference TRBV5-1 and TRBJ2-7, is KAGVTQTPRYLIKTRGQQVTLSCSPISGHRSVSWYQQTPGQGLQFLFEYFSETQRNKGNFPGRFSGRQFSNSRSEMNVSTLELGDSALYLCASSLDANSYEQYFGPGTRLTVT.

This clone has more than one count but fewer than ten. V gene TRBV5-1 combines with J gene TRBJ2-7; 11 bases align to TRBD2. After removal of 2 bases from V and 0 bases from J, the junction contained 1 base not matched to a gene. CDR1 is SGHRS and CDR2 is YFSETQ in the germline V gene. CDR3 length: 15 residues. In DNA form, the CDR3 reads TGCGCCAGCAGCTTAACTAGCGGGAGCTCCTACGAGCAGTACTTC. Its translation: CASSLTSGSSYEQYF.

V gene TRBV19 combines with J gene TRBJ1-5; no definite D call. The CDR3 runs to 15 residues. V was cut by 7 bases and J by 2 bases, with 15 bases left in between. The germline V gene encodes CDR1 LNHDA and CDR2 SQIVND (reference sequence). Here the CDR3 DNA reads TGTGCCAGTATCCATAGCGGCAGACGCAATCAGCCCCAGCATTTT. This gives the protein CASIHSGRRNQPQHF. Full variable domain (missing parts from reference TRBV19 and TRBJ1-5): DGGITQSPKYLFRKEGQNVTLSCEQNLNHDAMYWYRQDPGQGLRLIYYSQIVNDFQKGDIAEGYSVSREKKESFPLTVTSAQKNPTAFYLCASIHSGRRNQPQHFGDGTRLSIL.

The chain joins TRBV18 to TRBJ1-4; D is unresolved. In germline, CDR1 is KGHSH, CDR2 LQKENI. The CDR3 is made up of 12 amino acids. The V gene lost 0 bases and the J gene lost 5 bases, with 1 base spanning the gap. This CDR3 is CASSPPNEKLFF. The CDR3 DNA follows: TGTGCCAGCTCACCACCCAATGAAAAACTGTTTTTT. The full variable domain, its missing parts supplied by reference TRBV18 and TRBJ1-4, is NAGVMQNPRHLVRRRGQEARLRCSPMKGHSHVYWYRQLPEEGLKFMVYLQKENIIDESGMPKERFSAEFPKEGPSILRIQQVVRGDSAAYFCASSPPNEKLFFGSGTQLSVL.

The chain recombines TRBV28 with TRBJ1-4; D unresolved. Deletions cut 3 bases from V and 7 bases from J, with 12 bases between. CDR3 length equals 14 residues. Germline V gene lookup returns CDR1 MDHEN and CDR2 SYDVKM. CDR3 bases: TGTGCCAGCAGTTTGGAGATGTTGGGTGAAAAACTGTTTTTT. Its protein is CASSLEMLGEKLFF.

The CDR3 here is CASSLQGINGYTF. As DNA, the CDR3 is TGTGCCAGCAGCTTGCAGGGGATCAATGGCTACACCTTC. The chain links TRBV11-1 to TRBJ1-2; TRBD1 is a possible D gene (6 bases). V gave up 3 bases and J gave up 6 bases, with 11 bases separating them. From germline, CDR1 is SGHAT and CDR2 FQDESV (reference sequence). There are 13 residues in the CDR3. The full variable domain, with the rest looked up from reference TRBV11-1 and TRBJ1-2, is EAEVAQSPRYKITEKSQAVAFWCDPISGHATLYWYRQILGQGPELLVQFQDESVVDDSQLPKDRFSAERLKGVDSTLKIQPAELGDSAMYLCASSLQGINGYTFGSGTRLTVV.

The chain combines TRBV18 with TRBJ1-1; D possibly corresponds to TRBD1 (6 bases). The CDR3 runs 15 residues. Looked up from germline, CDR1 is KGHSH and CDR2 is LQKENI. Trimming stripped 4 bases from V and 2 bases from J, with 14 bases between. In DNA, the CDR3 is TGTGCCAGCTCACTACAGTTGGACAGCAACACTGAAGCTTTCTTT. Residues: CASSLQLDSNTEAFF. The variable domain in full, with the rest retrieved from reference TRBV18 and TRBJ1-1, is NAGVMQNPRHLVRRRGQEARLRCSPMKGHSHVYWYRQLPEEGLKFMVYLQKENIIDESGMPKERFSAEFPKEGPSILRIQQVVRGDSAAYFCASSLQLDSNTEAFFGQGTRLTVV.

V and J are TRBV6-5 and TRBJ2-1; a weak D match, TRBD1 (6 bases). The CDR3 runs to 16 residues. V lost 0 bases, J lost 5 bases, and 14 bases lay in between. The V gene's germline CDR1 is MNHEY and CDR2 SVGAGI. The CDR3 sequence: CASSYSWSGGNNEQFF. The CDR3 bases are TGTGCCAGCAGTTACTCTTGGAGTGGGGGCAACAATGAGCAGTTCTTC.

The V gene is TRBV3-1 (or the pseudogene TRBV3-2), the J gene TRBJ2-2, with 9 nucleotides matching TRBD1. J lost 5 bases, V lost 5 bases, and 9 bases had no gene match. CDR1 is LGHDT and CDR2 is YNNKEL in the germline V gene (reference sequence). CDR3 length: 16 amino acids. As DNA, the CDR3 is TGTGCCAGCAGCAACAGGGACAGGGTCATTACCGGGGAGCTGTTTTTT. Translated, it gives CASSNRDRVITGELFF.

This chain uses TRBV18 with TRBJ2-1; 9 bases align to TRBD2. Germline V gene lookup returns CDR1 KGHSH and CDR2 LQKENI. There are 15 residues in the CDR3. V lost 4 bases and J lost 7; bases outside the gene matches: 8. The CDR3 sequence is CASSLSGRGGNEQFF. CDR3 in DNA: TGTGCCAGCTCACTTAGCGGGAGAGGCGGTAATGAGCAGTTCTTC.

The chain carries TRBV2 and TRBJ2-1; 7 positions match TRBD1. CDR1 is SNHLY, CDR2 FYNNEI, per germline. V was pared by 7 bases and J by 5 bases, with 5 bases of the junction left unmatched. The CDR3 contains 13 residues. As DNA, the CDR3 is TGTGCCAGCAAAAGGGACAGAAACAATGAGCAGTTCTTC. This sequence encodes CASKRDRNNEQFF.

A single count supports this clone. The rearrangement uses TRBV5-1 and TRBJ2-7; D is possibly TRBD1 (6 bases). CDR1 and CDR2 from the germline V gene are SGHRS and YFSETQ. There are 13 residues in the CDR3. Between the trimmed V and J ends, which lost 0 bases and 7 bases, there was a span of 11 bases. The CDR3 protein is CASSLVGAQEQYF. The CDR3 coding sequence is TGCGCCAGCAGCTTGGTGGGGGCCCAGGAGCAGTACTTC.

J is TRBJ2-1 and V is TRBV3-1 (or the pseudogene TRBV3-2); 10 positions agree with TRBD2. Trimming took 4 bases from V and 1 from J; bases not matched to a gene: 7. This CDR3 region has 17 residues. Germline assignment: CDR1 LGHDT and CDR2 YNNKEL (reference sequence). The CDR3 here is CASSRSSGSYSYNEQFF. As DNA, the CDR3 is TGTGCCAGCAGCCGATCTAGCGGGAGTTATTCCTACAATGAGCAGTTCTTC.